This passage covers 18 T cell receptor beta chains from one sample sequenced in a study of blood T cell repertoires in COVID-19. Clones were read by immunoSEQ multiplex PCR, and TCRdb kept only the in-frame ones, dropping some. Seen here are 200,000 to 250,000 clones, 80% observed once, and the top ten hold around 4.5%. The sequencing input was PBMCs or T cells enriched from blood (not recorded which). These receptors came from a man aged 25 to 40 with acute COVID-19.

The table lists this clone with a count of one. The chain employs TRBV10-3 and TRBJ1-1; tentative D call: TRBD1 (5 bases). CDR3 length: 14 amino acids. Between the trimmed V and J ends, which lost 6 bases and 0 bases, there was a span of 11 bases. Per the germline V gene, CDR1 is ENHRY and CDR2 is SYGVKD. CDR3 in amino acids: CAISDSVMNTEAFF. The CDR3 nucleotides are TGTGCCATCAGCGACAGTGTCATGAACACTGAAGCTTTCTTT.

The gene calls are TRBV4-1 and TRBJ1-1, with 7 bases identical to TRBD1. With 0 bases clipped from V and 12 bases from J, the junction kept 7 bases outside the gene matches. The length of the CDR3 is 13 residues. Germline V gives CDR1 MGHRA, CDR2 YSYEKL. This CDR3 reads CASSQEGQLMSFF. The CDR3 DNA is TGCGCCAGCAGCCAAGAGGGACAGTTAATGTCTTTCTTT.

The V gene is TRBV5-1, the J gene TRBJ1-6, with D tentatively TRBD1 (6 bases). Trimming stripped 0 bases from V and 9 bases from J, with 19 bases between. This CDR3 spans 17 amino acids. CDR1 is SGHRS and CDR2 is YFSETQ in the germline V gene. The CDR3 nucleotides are TGCGCCAGCAGCTTGGGCGGATCAGGGGTCAAGGGTTCACCCCTCCACTTT. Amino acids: CASSLGGSGVKGSPLHF.

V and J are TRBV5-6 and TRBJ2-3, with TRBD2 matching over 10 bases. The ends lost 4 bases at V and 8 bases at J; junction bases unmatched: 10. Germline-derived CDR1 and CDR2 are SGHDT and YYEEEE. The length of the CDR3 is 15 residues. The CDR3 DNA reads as TGTGCCAGCAGCACCTCTAGCGGGGGACGGGGTACGCAGTATTTT. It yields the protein CASSTSSGGRGTQYF.

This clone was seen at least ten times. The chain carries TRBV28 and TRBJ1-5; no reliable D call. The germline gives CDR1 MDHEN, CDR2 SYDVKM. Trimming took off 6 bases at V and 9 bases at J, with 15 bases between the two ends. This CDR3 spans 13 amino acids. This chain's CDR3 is CASRLGNSGPQHF. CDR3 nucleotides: TGTGCCAGCAGGTTAGGAAACTCAGGGCCCCAGCATTTT.

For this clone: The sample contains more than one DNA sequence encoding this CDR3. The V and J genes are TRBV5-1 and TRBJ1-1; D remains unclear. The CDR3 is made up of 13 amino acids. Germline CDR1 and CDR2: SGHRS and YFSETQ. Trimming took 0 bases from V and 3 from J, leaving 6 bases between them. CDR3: CASSLAGYTEAFF. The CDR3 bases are TGCGCCAGCAGCTTGGCCGGGTACACTGAAGCTTTCTTT.

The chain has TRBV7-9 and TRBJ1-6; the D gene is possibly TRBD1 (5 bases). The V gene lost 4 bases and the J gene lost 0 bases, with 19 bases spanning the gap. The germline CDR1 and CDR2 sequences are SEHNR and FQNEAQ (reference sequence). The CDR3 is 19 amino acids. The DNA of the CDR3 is TGTGCCAGCAGCTACTCCAGTCCGACAGTACACTCCTATAATTCACCCCTCCACTTT. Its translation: CASSYSSPTVHSYNSPLHF.

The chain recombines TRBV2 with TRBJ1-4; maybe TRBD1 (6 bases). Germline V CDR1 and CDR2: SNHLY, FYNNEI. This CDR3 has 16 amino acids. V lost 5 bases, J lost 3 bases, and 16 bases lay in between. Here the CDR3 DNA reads TGTGCCAGCAGTCTCGACCGACAGGATGCTAATGAAAAACTGTTTTTT. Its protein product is CASSLDRQDANEKLFF.

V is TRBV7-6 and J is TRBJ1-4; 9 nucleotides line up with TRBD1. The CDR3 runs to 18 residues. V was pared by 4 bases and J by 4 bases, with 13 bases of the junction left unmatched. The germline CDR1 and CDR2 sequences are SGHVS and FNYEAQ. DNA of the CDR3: TGTGCCAGCAGCTCCCGGGGGGGACAGGGAGAAATTAATGAAAAACTGTTTTTT. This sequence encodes CASSSRGGQGEINEKLFF.

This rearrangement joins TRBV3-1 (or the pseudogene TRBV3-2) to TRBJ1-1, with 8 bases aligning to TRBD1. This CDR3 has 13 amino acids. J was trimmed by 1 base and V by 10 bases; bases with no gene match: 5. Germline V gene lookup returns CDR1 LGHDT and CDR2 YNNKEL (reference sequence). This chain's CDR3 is CATRQGTNTEAFF. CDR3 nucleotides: TGTGCCACCAGACAGGGGACGAACACTGAAGCTTTCTTT.

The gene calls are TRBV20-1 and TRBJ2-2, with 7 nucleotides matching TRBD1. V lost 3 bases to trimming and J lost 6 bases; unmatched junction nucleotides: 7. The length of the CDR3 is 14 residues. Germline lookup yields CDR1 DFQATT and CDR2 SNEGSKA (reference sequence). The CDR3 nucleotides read TGCAGTGCTAGTGGGATAGGGGGCTCCGGGGAGCTGTTTTTT. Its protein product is CSASGIGGSGELFF.

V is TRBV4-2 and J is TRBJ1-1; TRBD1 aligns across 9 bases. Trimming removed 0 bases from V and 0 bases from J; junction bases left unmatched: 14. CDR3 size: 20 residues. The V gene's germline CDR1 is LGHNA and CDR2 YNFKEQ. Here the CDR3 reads CASSQDIIVQGAALNTEAFF. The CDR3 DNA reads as TGTGCCAGCAGCCAAGATATTATTGTACAGGGGGCTGCTTTGAACACTGAAGCTTTCTTT.

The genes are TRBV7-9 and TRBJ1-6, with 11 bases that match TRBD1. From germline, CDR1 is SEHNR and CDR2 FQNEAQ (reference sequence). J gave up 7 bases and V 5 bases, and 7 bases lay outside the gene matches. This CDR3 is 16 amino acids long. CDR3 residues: CASSVTGTGGNSPLHF. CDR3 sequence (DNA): TGTGCCAGCAGCGTAACCGGGACAGGGGGGAATTCACCCCTCCACTTT.

As DNA, the CDR3 is TGTGCCAGCCTGGGGACAGGGCTGAACACTGAAGCTTTCTTT. This encodes CASLGTGLNTEAFF. The chain carries TRBV11-2 and TRBJ1-1; 9 positions agree with TRBD1. The V and J ends lost 8 bases and 0 bases, in that order; junction bases with no gene match: 4. CDR1 SGHAT and CDR2 FQNNGV come from the germline V gene. The CDR3 length is 14 residues.

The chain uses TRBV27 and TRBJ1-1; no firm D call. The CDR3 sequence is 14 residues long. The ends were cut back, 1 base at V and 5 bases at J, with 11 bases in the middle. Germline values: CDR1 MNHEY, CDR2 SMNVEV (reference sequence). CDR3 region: CASSLLPGNTEAFF. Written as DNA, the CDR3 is TGTGCCAGCAGTTTATTGCCGGGTAATACTGAAGCTTTCTTT.

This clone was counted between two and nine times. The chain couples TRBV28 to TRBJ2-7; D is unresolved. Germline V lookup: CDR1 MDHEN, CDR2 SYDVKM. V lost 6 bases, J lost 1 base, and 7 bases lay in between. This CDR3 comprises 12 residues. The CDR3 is CASSYTSYEQYF. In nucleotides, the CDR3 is TGTGCCAGCAGCTATACTTCCTACGAGCAGTACTTC.

The CDR3 DNA reads as TGTGCCAGCAGTTTCGAGGGTTTCGGGGTACGAACTGAAGCTTTCTTT. Residues: CASSFEGFGVRTEAFF. This chain uses TRBV27 with TRBJ1-1, with unresolved D. Germline CDR1 MNHEY, CDR2 SMNVEV (reference sequence). The CDR3 loop spans 16 amino acids. Trimming left V 3 bases short and J 5 bases short, with 19 bases between.

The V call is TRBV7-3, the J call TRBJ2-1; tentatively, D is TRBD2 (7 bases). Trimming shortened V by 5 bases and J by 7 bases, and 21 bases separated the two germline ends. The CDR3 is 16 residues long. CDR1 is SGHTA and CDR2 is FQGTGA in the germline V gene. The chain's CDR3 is CASSPGGGGHTNEQFF. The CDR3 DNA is TGTGCCAGCAGCCCGGGGGGCGGGGGACACACTAATGAGCAGTTCTTC.